This TCR beta chain was captured by sequencing in a study of cytomegalovirus exposure and HLA in healthy donors. Study results and limitations: TCR beta chains numbering some 160 were designated cytomegalovirus-associated. The sole available immune exposure information was CMV serostatus. Reports indicate that TCR beta sequences accurately predicted the HLA-A and HLA-B alleles of most subjects. Apparent HLA restriction characterized most CMV-associated TCR beta chains in a later analysis.

Primers included in the PCR were 60 Vbeta and 13 Jbeta primers. Clones were read by immunoSEQ multiplex PCR, and TCRdb kept only the in-frame ones, dropping some. Among a few hundred thousand clones listed, almost 80% were seen once. J lost 7 bases, V lost 0 bases, and 12 bases had no gene match. The CDR3 runs 17 residues. Germline CDR1 and CDR2: LGHNA and YSLEER. This clone was seen more than once but under ten times. The antigen remains unidentified. Sequencing was done on a sample of PBMCs. The TCR was taken from a young man in good health and CMV-seronegative. The chain couples TRBV4-3 to TRBJ2-1; 7 bases are a match to TRBD2. The CDR3 bases are TGCGCCAGCAGCCAAGATCGGTGGCGGGAGCCCATGAATGAGCAGTTCTTC. It translates to CASSQDRWREPMNEQFF.